Listed below are T cell receptor beta chains from one sample, sequenced in a study of cytomegalovirus exposure and HLA in healthy donors. Libraries were prepared by immunoSEQ multiplex PCR; TCRdb keeps only in-frame clonotypes and omits some of them. The repertoire has about 200,000 clones, over 75% of them found once; the top ten carry around 2.3%. The specimen sequenced was PBMCs. These receptors originate from a woman aged 50 to 60 in good health and CMV-seronegative. CDR3s include the opening cysteine and the closing phenylalanine or tryptophan. The order of the fields is V gene, D gene, J gene, clone size, CDR3 DNA, CDR3 protein. D genes are given only for firm matches. Clone size is given for some rows only: seen once, a few or many times, or a class if the clone is expanded.

>TRBV7-2|.|TRBJ1-1|.
TGTGCCAGCAGCACTTCCGGGACTGACGAAGCTTTCTTT
CASSTSGTDEAFF
>TRBV28|TRBD1|TRBJ1-5|.
TGTGCCAGCAGTCTGACAGGGGATAATCAGCCCCAGCATTTT
CASSLTGDNQPQHF
>TRBV27|TRBD2|TRBJ2-1|.
TGTGCCAGCAGTTTATCAGGACTAGCCCATGAGCAGTTCTTC
CASSLSGLAHEQFF
>TRBV30|.|TRBJ2-1|once
TGTGCCTGGAGTATTAGAGTTTACAATGAGCAGTTCTTC
CAWSIRVYNEQFF
>TRBV7-2|TRBD2|TRBJ2-1|.
TGTGCCAGCAGCACCGGGACTAGCGTCCGGGAGCAGTTCTTC
CASSTGTSVREQFF
>TRBV7-3|TRBD1|TRBJ2-7|few
TGTGCCAGCAGCCCCAGACAGGGATCACCTTACGAGCAGTACTTC
CASSPRQGSPYEQYF
>TRBV19|.|TRBJ2-2|.
TGTGCCAGTAGTATAGGACAGAGAGGCACCGGGGAGCTGTTTTTT
CASSIGQRGTGELFF
>TRBV4-1|.|TRBJ2-7|.
TGCGCCAGCAGCCAATTGACAGTCATTTCGAGCGAGCAGTACTTC
CASSQLTVISSEQYF
>TRBV5-5|TRBD2|TRBJ2-3|.
TGTGCCAGCAGCTCAGTGCGGGAGTTTACAGCGCAGTATTTT
CASSSVREFTAQYF
>TRBV18|.|TRBJ2-7|.
TGTGCCAGCTCACCCGTGGCCCCCCACACGGGATACGAGCAGTACTTC
CASSPVAPHTGYEQYF
>TRBV2|TRBD1|TRBJ1-6|.
TGTGCCAGCAGACGAGACAGGGGATCTAATAATTCACCCCTCCACTTT
CASRRDRGSNNSPLHF
>TRBV1|.|TRBJ1-5|once
TGCACCAGCAGCCAACAGGACTATCAGCCCCAGCATTTT
CTSSQQDYQPQHF
>TRBV7-9|.|TRBJ1-5|.
TGTGCCAGCAGCCTTAGGGAGGGCCAGCCCCAGCATTTT
CASSLREGQPQHF
>TRBV7-2|.|TRBJ1-4|.
TGTGCCAGCAGCTTTCGACAGGCAAATGAAAAACTGTTTTTT
CASSFRQANEKLFF